These T cell receptor beta chains were read from a single sample in a study of CD8+CD57+ T cells in acquired aplastic anemia. One entry per CDR3 protein results from TCRdb running MiXCR on the reads. The data show 250,000 to 350,000 distinct CDR3 sequences, approximately 56% seen once. The sequenced sample consisted of sorted CD4+, CD8+, or CD8+CD57+ T cells (not recorded which) from PBMCs. The receptors come from a human donor with severe aplastic anemia or a healthy control (not recorded which). CDR3s include the opening cysteine and the closing phenylalanine or tryptophan. The order of the fields is clone size, D gene, V gene, J gene, CDR3 DNA, CDR3 protein. D genes are given only for firm matches. The size entry is marked missing in some rows and otherwise reads once, few, many or a size class.

>.|.|TRBV10-2|TRBJ2-7
TGTGCCAGCAGTGTCGAGGGAACCTACGAGCAGTACTTC
CASSVEGTYEQYF
>.|.|TRBV29-1|TRBJ2-7
TGCAGCGTTGTCGGGGGGCCGGAGTCCTACGAGCAGTACTTC
CSVVGGPESYEQYF
>.|TRBD1|TRBV29-1|TRBJ1-2
TGCAGCGTTGAGCAGGGGGCGGACTATGGCTACACCTTC
CSVEQGADYGYTF
>many|TRBD1|TRBV19|TRBJ2-7
TGTGCCAGTAGTATCCCGGGACAGGGTCAACACGAGCAGTACTTC
CASSIPGQGQHEQYF
>.|.|TRBV29-1|TRBJ1-2
TGCAGACTATATGACGGGCATGGCTACACCTTC
CRLYDGHGYTF
>.|TRBD2|TRBV10-1|TRBJ2-3
TGCGCCAGCAGGGGACTAGCGGGAGCCTCAGATACGCAGTATTTT
CASRGLAGASDTQYF
>.|TRBD1|TRBV5-1|TRBJ2-7
TGCGCCAGCAGCCTATTACCGGGACAGGGGAGGCACGAGCAGTACTTC
CASSLLPGQGRHEQYF
>.|.|TRBV15|TRBJ2-1
TGTGCCACCAGCAGCTTAGGTCGGGTGTCCTACAATGAGCAGTTCTTC
CATSSLGRVSYNEQFF
>.|.|TRBV29-1|TRBJ1-1
TGCAGCGTTGATCCCAGGGTGAACACTGAAGCTTTCTTT
CSVDPRVNTEAFF
>.|TRBD2|TRBV7-8|TRBJ2-5
TGTGCCAGCAGCTTAGACCCCCTAGCGGGGGGGCTACAAGAGACCCAGTACTTC
CASSLDPLAGGLQETQYF
>many|TRBD1|TRBV6-5|TRBJ1-1
TGTGCCAGCAGTACCCGACGGGTGGAGGGGGCAGGGACTGAAGCTTTCTTT
CASSTRRVEGAGTEAFF
>.|TRBD1|TRBV2|TRBJ2-1
TGTGCCAGCAGTGCGGACAGGGTAGGCAATGAGCAGTTCTTC
CASSADRVGNEQFF
>.|.|TRBV10-1|TRBJ2-3
TGCGCCAGCAGTGAGTCGGGGGGATTTTACACAGATACGCAGTATTTT
CASSESGGFYTDTQYF
>.|.|TRBV24-1|TRBJ2-3
TGTGCCACCAGTGAAGCTAGCGGGGACAGGGTGGCAGATACGCAGTATTTT
CATSEASGDRVADTQYF
>many|TRBD2|TRBV19|TRBJ2-2
TGTGCCAGTATTGGGACTAGCGGGGACACCGGGGAGCTGTTTTTT
CASIGTSGDTGELFF
>.|.|TRBV7-9|TRBJ2-5
TGTGCCAGCAGCTTAGTGGTTGGAGGTCGAGAGACCCAGTACTTC
CASSLVVGGRETQYF
>many|.|TRBV20-1|TRBJ2-3
TGCAGTGCCACGGTGTCCGTCGCAGATACGCAGTATTTT
CSATVSVADTQYF
>once|.|TRBV10-1|TRBJ2-3
TGCGCCAGCAGTGAGACAAGGACCTCCACAGATACGCAGTATTTT
CASSETRTSTDTQYF
>many|.|TRBV3-1|TRBJ1-1
TGTGCCAGCACCACAGGGCGGGGGAACACTGAAGCTTTCTTT
CASTTGRGNTEAFF
>.|.|TRBV7-3|TRBJ1-3
TGTGCCAGCAGCCTAAATGGGGGAAACACCATATATTTT
CASSLNGGNTIYF
>.|.|TRBV19|TRBJ2-7
TGTGCCAGTAGTATTTACGGGAGTCAGGGCGAGCAGTACTTC
CASSIYGSQGEQYF
>many|TRBD2|TRBV12-5|TRBJ2-3
TGTGCTAGTGGTCCTATAGCGGGGCAAGCGGGTACGCAGTATTTT
CASGPIAGQAGTQYF
>.|TRBD1|TRBV7-6|TRBJ1-3
TGTGCCAGCAGCGTGCGACAGGGATCTGGAAACACCATATATTTT
CASSVRQGSGNTIYF
>.|TRBD2|TRBV20-1|TRBJ2-3
TGCAGTGCTAGAGATCTAGGGACTAGCGGGGGGTATACGCAGTATTTT
CSARDLGTSGGYTQYF
>.|TRBD2|TRBV20-1|TRBJ2-3
TGCAGTGGGCATAGCGGGGGGGTTTCAGATACGCAGTATTTT
CSGHSGGVSDTQYF
>.|TRBD2|TRBV20-1|TRBJ2-7
TGCAGTGCTAGAGCCGCCGGGAGGCCCTCCTACGAGCAGTACTTC
CSARAAGRPSYEQYF
>.|.|TRBV7-9|TRBJ1-1
TGTGCCAGCAGCCCCCGTTGGCAGACTGAAGCTTTCTTT
CASSPRWQTEAFF
>many|.|TRBV5-1|TRBJ1-1
TGCGCCAGTGCCCCCAGGCGGGGGCCCACTGAAGCTTTCTTT
CASAPRRGPTEAFF
>once|TRBD1|TRBV29-1|TRBJ2-7
TGCAGCGTTGAAGAGGGGACAGATTACGAGCAGTACTTC
CSVEEGTDYEQYF
>few|.|TRBV18|TRBJ2-2
TGTGCCAGCTCAACGAAGAACACCGGGGAGCTGTTTTTT
CASSTKNTGELFF
>.|.|TRBV9|TRBJ2-2
TGTGCTGGGGACGGGGAGAGGAACACCGGGGAGCTGTTTTTT
CAGDGERNTGELFF
>once|.|TRBV7-2|TRBJ1-6
TGTGCCGGCAACCCCGGTAGGGCGTCACCCCTCCACTTT
CAGNPGRASPLHF
>.|.|TRBV20-1|TRBJ2-3
TGCAGTGCTAGAGATATAAACGGGAGCGTCGATACGCAGTATTTT
CSARDINGSVDTQYF
>.|.|TRBV7-9|TRBJ2-3
TGTGCCAGCCGTGGAGTTTCAGATACGCAGTATTTT
CASRGVSDTQYF
>.|TRBD1|TRBV7-3|TRBJ2-5
TGTGCCAGCAGCTTAACGACTGGACAGGGGCGACAAGAGACCCAGTACTTC
CASSLTTGQGRQETQYF
>once|TRBD1|TRBV25-1|TRBJ1-2
TGTGCCAGCAGTGCCGCATTTCAGGGGGATGGCTACACCTTC
CASSAAFQGDGYTF
>.|.|TRBV6-5|TRBJ2-7
TGTGCCAGCAGTTACCGGCCGTTCTACGAGCAGTACTTC
CASSYRPFYEQYF
>many|.|TRBV20-1|TRBJ1-2
TGCAGTGCTAGCCCCCGAATTAACTATGGCTACACCTTC
CSASPRINYGYTF
>many|TRBD1|TRBV2|TRBJ2-1
TGTGCCAGCAAACCGGCAGGGGGCGGGAACAATGAGCAGTTCTTC
CASKPAGGGNNEQFF
>.|.|TRBV19|TRBJ1-2
TGTGCCAGTAGTATAGATCTAGGAGGCTACACCTTC
CASSIDLGGYTF
>.|TRBD2|TRBV20-1|TRBJ2-3
TGCAGTGCGCCACTAGCGGGGGGGCAAATCACGCAGTATTTT
CSAPLAGGQITQYF